This T cell receptor beta chain came from a study of blood T cells in healthy people across ages. Next came a second PCR, run for about 6 to 12 cycles, which used a sample-barcoded 5' primer along with a J-beta primer mix. Every sample produced at least 3 million CDR3-containing paired-end reads. TCRdb re-called the 5' RACE reads through MiXCR, storing one row per CDR3 protein. Of over 600,000 distinct CDR3 sequences listed, 56% were seen once; the top ten hold about 26%. Comment on this clonotype: The antigen is undetermined. Mismatch with germline at one junction end may stem from a read error.

Overall study results and limits: Higher diversity and more naive CD4+ cells were features of long-lived donors, compared to aged donors. TCR beta diversity per million T cells fell roughly linearly with age.

CDR1 SGDLS and CDR2 YYNGEE come from the germline V gene. This CDR3 is built from 15 residues. This receptor was obtained from a man aged 35 to 55 in good health. The chain couples TRBV9 to TRBJ2-7, with 11 bases lining up with TRBD1. The source material was blood. The CDR3 nucleotides read TGCGCCAGCACACCAACCGGGACAGGGGGGTACGAGCAGTACTTC. Protein: CASTPTGTGGYEQYF.